The entry below describes one T cell receptor (beta chain). How the authors handled the data: The authors estimated nucleated cell counts from reference gene primer amplification. Only in-frame clones appear in the TCRdb table, and some are missing; sequencing was by immunoSEQ multiplex PCR. From that table come the V and J calls and clone size; the DNA was used to work out D and trimming. Of tens of thousands of clones in the sample, approximately 88% are singletons; the top ten hold under 3%. The entry originates in a study of blood T cell repertoires in COVID-19. Study as a whole: The samples span acute and convalescent COVID-19 from the United States, Italy and Spain. T cells, B-cell-depleted T cells, or PBMCs supplied cDNA or gDNA.

V lost 3 bases and J 5 bases, leaving 13 bases between the germline ends. CDR3 length: 14 amino acids. The germline gives CDR1 MNHNS, CDR2 SASEGT. Sequenced sample: peripheral blood. The clonotype comes from an elderly man with active or convalescent COVID-19. The chain is built from TRBV6-1 and TRBJ1-2, with a tentative D call TRBD1 (6 bases). CDR3 residues: CASSELQGRYGYTF. CDR3 coding DNA: TGTGCCAGCAGTGAGCTACAGGGAAGATATGGCTACACCTTC.